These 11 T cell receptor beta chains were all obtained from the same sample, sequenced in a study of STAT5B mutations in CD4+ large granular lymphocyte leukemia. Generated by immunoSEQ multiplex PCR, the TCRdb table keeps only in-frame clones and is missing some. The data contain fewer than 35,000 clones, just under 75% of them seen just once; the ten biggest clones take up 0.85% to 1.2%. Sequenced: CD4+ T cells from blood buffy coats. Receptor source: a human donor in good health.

The CDR3: CASSLDLGGTEAFF. In nucleotides, the CDR3 is TGTGCCAGCAGCTTGGACTTGGGAGGGACTGAAGCTTTCTTT. The chain links TRBV5-4 to TRBJ1-1; D unclear. CDR1 is SGHNT, CDR2 YYREEE, per germline (reference sequence). Trimming pared 0 bases from V and 5 bases from J, leaving 11 bases between. The CDR3 loop spans 14 amino acids.

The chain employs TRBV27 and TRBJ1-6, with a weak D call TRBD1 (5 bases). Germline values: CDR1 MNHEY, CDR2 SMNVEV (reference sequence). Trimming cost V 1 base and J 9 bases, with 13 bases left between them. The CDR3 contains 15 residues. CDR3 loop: CASSLWAREFSPLHF. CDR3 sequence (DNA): TGTGCCAGCAGTTTATGGGCCAGGGAGTTTTCACCCCTCCACTTT.

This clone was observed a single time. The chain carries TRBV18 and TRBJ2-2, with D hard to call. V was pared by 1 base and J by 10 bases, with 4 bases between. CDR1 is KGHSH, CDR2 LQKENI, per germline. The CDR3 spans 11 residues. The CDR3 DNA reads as TGTGCCAGCTCACCACAAGAGGAGCTGTTTTTT. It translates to CASSPQEELFF.

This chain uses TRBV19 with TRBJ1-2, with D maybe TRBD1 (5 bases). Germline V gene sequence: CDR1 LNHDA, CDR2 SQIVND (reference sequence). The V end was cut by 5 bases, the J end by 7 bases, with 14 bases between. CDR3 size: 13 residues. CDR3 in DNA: TGTGCCAGTAGTGCCGGACGGGGGGTTGGCTACACCTTC. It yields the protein CASSAGRGVGYTF. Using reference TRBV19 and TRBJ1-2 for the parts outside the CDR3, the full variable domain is DGGITQSPKYLFRKEGQNVTLSCEQNLNHDAMYWYRQDPGQGLRLIYYSQIVNDFQKGDIAEGYSVSREKKESFPLTVTSAQKNPTAFYLCASSAGRGVGYTFGSGTRLTVV.

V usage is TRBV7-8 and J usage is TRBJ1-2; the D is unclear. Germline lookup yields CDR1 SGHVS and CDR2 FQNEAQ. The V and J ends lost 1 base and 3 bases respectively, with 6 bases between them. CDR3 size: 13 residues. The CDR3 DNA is TGTGCCAGCAGCTTAGGAAGGGACTATGGCTACACCTTC. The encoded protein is CASSLGRDYGYTF.

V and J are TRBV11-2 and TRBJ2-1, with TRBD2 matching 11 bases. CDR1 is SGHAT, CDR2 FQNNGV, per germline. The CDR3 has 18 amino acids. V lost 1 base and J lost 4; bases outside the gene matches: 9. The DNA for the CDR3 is TGTGCCAGCAGCTTAGGGCTAGCGGGAGGAGGGGGATACAATGAGCAGTTCTTC. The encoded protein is CASSLGLAGGGGYNEQFF.

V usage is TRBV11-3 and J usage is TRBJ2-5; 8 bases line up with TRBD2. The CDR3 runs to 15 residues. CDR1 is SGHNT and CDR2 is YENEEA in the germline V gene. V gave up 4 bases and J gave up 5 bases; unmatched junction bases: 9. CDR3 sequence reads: CASSSDGGGRETQYF. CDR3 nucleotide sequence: TGTGCCAGCAGCTCAGATGGGGGCGGGAGGGAGACCCAGTACTTC.

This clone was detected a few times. The CDR3 bases are TGCGCCAGCAGTCAATCGGGGACAGGAGGCCAGTACTTC. The encoded protein is CASSQSGTGGQYF. The chain uses TRBV23-1 and TRBJ2-5; 8 positions agree with TRBD1. TRBV23-1 falls under the ORF class, with uncertain function. The CDR3 totals 13 residues. J gave up 10 bases and V 0 bases, and 4 bases lay outside the gene matches.

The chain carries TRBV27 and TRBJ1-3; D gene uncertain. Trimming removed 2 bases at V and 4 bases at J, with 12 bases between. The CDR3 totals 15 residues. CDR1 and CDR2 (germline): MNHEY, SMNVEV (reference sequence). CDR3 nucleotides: TGTGCCAGCAGTTTACGGGGAACCCGAGGAAACACCATATATTTT. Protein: CASSLRGTRGNTIYF.

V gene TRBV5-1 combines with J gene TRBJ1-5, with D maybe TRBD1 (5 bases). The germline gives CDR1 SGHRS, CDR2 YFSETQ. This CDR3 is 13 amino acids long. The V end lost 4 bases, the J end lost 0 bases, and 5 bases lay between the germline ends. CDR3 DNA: TGCGCCAGCAGCAGGGGTAGCAATCAGCCCCAGCATTTT. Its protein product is CASSRGSNQPQHF. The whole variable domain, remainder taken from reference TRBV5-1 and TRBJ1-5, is KAGVTQTPRYLIKTRGQQVTLSCSPISGHRSVSWYQQTPGQGLQFLFEYFSETQRNKGNFPGRFSGRQFSNSRSEMNVSTLELGDSALYLCASSRGSNQPQHFGDGTRLSIL.

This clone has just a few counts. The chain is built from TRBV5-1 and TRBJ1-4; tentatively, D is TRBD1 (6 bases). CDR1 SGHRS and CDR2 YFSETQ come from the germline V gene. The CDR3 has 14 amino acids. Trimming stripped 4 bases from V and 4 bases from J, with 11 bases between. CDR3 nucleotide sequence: TGCGCCAGCAGCACAAGGGACAATAATGAAAAACTGTTTTTT. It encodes CASSTRDNNEKLFF.